The 31 T cell receptor beta chains below were found in one sample sequenced in a study of T cells after yellow fever vaccination. Using its own MiXCR run on the 5' RACE reads, TCRdb lists one record per CDR3 protein. The table records about 350,000 distinct CDR3 sequences, approximately 8% of them present only once. Source: PBMCs, taken roughly 47 days after the first yellow fever vaccination. These TCRs come from a man in his late teens or twenties who received the YFV17D yellow fever vaccine.

Comments on this clonotype: A clone one base away is much larger, so this may be a read error. The V gene is TRBV7-2, the J gene TRBJ2-7, with D perhaps matching TRBD1 (6 bases). This CDR3 contains 15 residues. Deletions cut 5 bases from V and 6 bases from J, with 20 bases between. Germline V gene sequence: CDR1 SGHTA, CDR2 FQGNSA. Written as DNA, the CDR3 is TGTGCCAGCAGCAATCCTGACAGGTGGCGCTTCGAGCAGTACTTC. This gives the protein CASSNPDRWRFEQYF. Together with reference TRBV7-2 and TRBJ2-7, the CDR3 gives the full variable domain: GAGVSQSPSNKVTEKGKDVELRCDPISGHTALYWYRQSLGQGLEFLIYFQGNSAPDKSGLPSDRFSAERTGGSVSTLTIQRTQQEDSAVYLCASSNPDRWRFEQYFGPGTRLTVT.

In its sample, this clonotype was seen once. The V gene is TRBV7-2, the J gene TRBJ2-7, with a possible D match to TRBD1 (5 bases). This CDR3 has 14 residues. Trimming stripped 1 base from V and 6 bases from J, with 13 bases between. The germline gives CDR1 SGHTA, CDR2 FQGNSA. DNA of the CDR3: TGTGCCAGCAGCTTAGACAGGACCTCGGGCGAGCAGTACTTC. Translated, it gives CASSLDRTSGEQYF.

In this sample, this clonotype turned up a few times. The gene calls are TRBV5-1 and TRBJ2-5; D might be TRBD1 (5 bases). Germline V gene lookup returns CDR1 SGHRS and CDR2 YFSETQ. V lost 2 bases to trimming and J lost 1 base, with 15 bases between them. This CDR3 spans 16 amino acids. This chain's CDR3 is CASSLGPSGAQETQYF. In nucleotides, the CDR3 is TGCGCCAGCAGCTTAGGACCTTCTGGGGCCCAAGAGACCCAGTACTTC.

This chain joins TRBV7-2 and TRBJ2-6, with D unclear. Looked up from germline, CDR1 is SGHTA and CDR2 is FQGNSA. V lost 10 bases and J lost 3, with 13 bases in between. The CDR3 has 14 amino acids. CDR3 nucleotides: TGTGCCACACAGATGGGGTTTGGGGCCAACGTCCTGACTTTC. This gives the protein CATQMGFGANVLTF.

Remarks on this clonotype: At one boundary the junction diverges from the germline segment, which might be a read error. CDR3 sequence reads: CASSQVPGPKEKLFF. DNA for the CDR3: TGCGCCAGCAGCCAAGTACCGGGACCTAAAGAAAAACTGTTTTTT. The chain joins TRBV4-1 to TRBJ1-4, with D perhaps TRBD1 (5 bases). The CDR3 loop spans 15 amino acids. The germline CDR1 and CDR2 sequences are MGHRA and YSYEKL.

This clonotype has only a few counts. This likely comes from a read error, as the CDR3 has no conserved phenylalanine or tryptophan at its end. No DNA is shown, since the ends of the CDR3 on it are uncertain; the CDR3 is the one TCRdb lists. The rearrangement joins TRBV7-8 to TRBJ1-1; the table's TRBD1 call for D was not verified on the DNA. A total of 11 residues make up the CDR3, ends included. Germline assignment: CDR1 SGHVS and CDR2 FQNEAQ. CDR3 loop: CASSQGTGVRL.

This clonotype was counted between two and nine times. The chain links TRBV7-2 to TRBJ2-2; no clear D. V was trimmed by 5 bases and J by 0 bases, leaving 13 bases between them. CDR1 is SGHTA and CDR2 is FQGNSA in the germline V gene. This CDR3 spans 16 amino acids. CDR3 bases: TGTGCCAGCAGCCATCCCTCAAGCGCGAACACCGGGGAGCTGTTTTTT. Translation gives CASSHPSSANTGELFF.

This clonotype showed up just a few times. The rearrangement joins TRBV10-3 to TRBJ2-1; D may be TRBD2 (6 bases). CDR3 length: 15 amino acids. CDR1 and CDR2 from the germline V gene are ENHRY and SYGVKD. V was shortened by 8 bases and J by 1 base, with 15 bases between the two germline ends. The CDR3 sequence: CAIGAGLGSYNEQFF. Here the CDR3 DNA reads TGTGCCATCGGGGCGGGGTTGGGGTCCTACAATGAGCAGTTCTTC.

As for this clonotype: A clone one base away is much larger, so this may be a read error. J is TRBJ2-1 and V is TRBV11-1, with no clear D. The CDR3 loop spans 10 amino acids. The ends were cut back, 9 bases at V and 2 bases at J, with 2 bases in the middle. Germline CDR1 is SGHAT and CDR2 is FQDESV (reference sequence). CDR3 sequence reads: CARAYNEQFF. CDR3 coding DNA: TGTGCCAGGGCCTACAATGAGCAGTTCTTC.

This clonotype appeared a few times. CDR3 protein: CASSPLSPSGANVLTF. In DNA, the CDR3 is TGTGCCAGCTCACCGTTAAGCCCCTCTGGGGCCAACGTCCTGACTTTC. The chain recombines TRBV18 with TRBJ2-6; no definite D call. Trimming left V 3 bases short and J 0 bases short, with 9 bases between. The CDR3 covers 16 residues. In germline, CDR1 is KGHSH, CDR2 LQKENI.

This clonotype has just a few counts. The chain carries TRBV9 and TRBJ1-1; D is undetermined. The CDR3 has 14 residues. Germline values: CDR1 SGDLS, CDR2 YYNGEE. Trimming took 0 bases from V and 5 from J, leaving 11 bases between them. In nucleotides, the CDR3 is TGTGCCAGCAGCGTAGGAACAGTTTGGACTGAAGCTTTCTTT. Amino acid sequence: CASSVGTVWTEAFF. Filled out from reference TRBV9 and TRBJ1-1, the complete variable domain reads DSGVTQTPKHLITATGQRVTLRCSPRSGDLSVYWYQQSLDQGLQFLIQYYNGEERAKGNILERFSAQQFPDLHSELNLSSLELGDSALYFCASSVGTVWTEAFFGQGTRLTVV.

There are a few counts of this clonotype. The CDR3 spells CASSLVGPPPGEQYF. CDR3 DNA: TGTGCCAGCAGCTTAGTGGGACCCCCGCCGGGCGAGCAGTACTTC. The V gene is TRBV7-6, the J gene TRBJ2-7; D may match TRBD1 or TRBD2 (5 bases each). Germline loops: CDR1 SGHVS, CDR2 FNYEAQ. The CDR3 totals 15 residues. The ends were cut back, 1 base at V and 6 bases at J, with 16 bases in the middle.

This clonotype occurred a few times. This chain links TRBV12-3 or TRBV12-4 with TRBJ2-3; D possibly corresponds to TRBD1 (6 bases). V lost 3 bases and J lost 6, with 10 bases in between. The CDR3 consists of 13 residues. The CDR3 sequence is CASSLRQVDTQYF. The DNA for the CDR3 is TGTGCCAGCAGTTTGCGACAGGTGGATACGCAGTATTTT.

Only a few counts were recorded for this clonotype. The chain links TRBV5-4 to TRBJ1-6; no clear D. CDR1 SGHNT and CDR2 YYREEE come from the germline V gene (reference sequence). The CDR3 covers 15 residues. Trimming took 3 bases from V and 7 from J, leaving 14 bases between them. CDR3 nucleotide sequence: TGTGCCAGCAGCTCCCGGGAGGGTGGAAATTCACCCCTCCACTTT. This encodes CASSSREGGNSPLHF.

V and J are TRBV7-9 and TRBJ2-3, with D hard to call. Per germline, CDR1 SEHNR and CDR2 FQNEAQ (reference sequence). V shed 1 base and J shed 1 base, with 12 bases lying between them. This CDR3 is 16 amino acids long. As DNA, the CDR3 is TGTGCCAGCAGCTTAGGCTGGGGTGACGGCACAGATACGCAGTATTTT. Its translation: CASSLGWGDGTDTQYF.

This clonotype has just a few counts. The chain is built from TRBV15 and TRBJ1-2; no firm D call. The CDR3 is 13 residues long. The germline gives CDR1 LNHNV, CDR2 YYDKDF (reference sequence). The V gene lost 3 bases and the J gene lost 6 bases, with 11 bases spanning the gap. CDR3 bases: TGTGCCACCAGCAGTTACGGAACCGATGGCTACACCTTC. Protein: CATSSYGTDGYTF.

The rearrangement uses TRBV5-1 and TRBJ1-4, with unresolved D. V lost 7 bases and J 8 bases, leaving 24 bases between the germline ends. The CDR3 sequence is 16 residues long. The V gene's germline CDR1 is SGHRS and CDR2 YFSETQ. The CDR3 loop reads CASSPERTTRVEKLFF. The CDR3 DNA sequence: TGCGCCAGCTCCCCGGAGAGGACTACACGGGTGGAAAAACTGTTTTTT.

This clonotype was seen a handful of times. V usage is TRBV24-1 and J usage is TRBJ1-5; possibly TRBD1 for D (6 bases). Germline CDR1 reads KGHDR; CDR2 reads SFDVKD. The germline V and J ends were trimmed by 10 bases and 1 base, with 10 bases remaining between them. This CDR3 comprises 13 residues. This CDR3 reads CATGGYSNQPQHF. CDR3 nucleotides: TGTGCCACAGGGGGGTACAGCAATCAGCCCCAGCATTTT.

The chain employs TRBV28 and TRBJ2-7; D is possibly TRBD1 (5 bases). The CDR3 has 15 residues. V lost 3 bases and J 2 bases, leaving 14 bases between the germline ends. Per the germline V gene, CDR1 is MDHEN and CDR2 is SYDVKM. The CDR3 bases are TGTGCCAGCAGTTTTCGAAGGGGTCTCCCCTACGAGCAGTACGTC. It specifies CASSFRRGLPYEQYV.

This chain joins TRBV12-3 or TRBV12-4 and TRBJ1-2; TRBD1 matches at 8 bases. The V and J ends lost 3 bases and 4 bases, in that order; junction bases with no gene match: 7. The CDR3 spans 15 residues. CDR3 in amino acids: CASSFPSGQGYGYTF. The CDR3 bases are TGTGCCAGCAGTTTCCCCTCCGGACAGGGCTATGGCTACACCTTC.

This clonotype occurred many times. V and J are TRBV9 and TRBJ2-7; D is unclear. Germline V gene data show CDR1 as SGDLS and CDR2 as YYNGEE. The germline V and J ends were trimmed by 0 bases and 9 bases, with 19 bases remaining between them. The CDR3 totals 15 residues. CDR3 loop: CASSVESSSNQGQYF. CDR3 nucleotides: TGTGCCAGCAGCGTAGAGTCTAGTTCTAACCAAGGGCAGTACTTC.

This clonotype was detected ten times or more. This sequence joins TRBV5-1 and TRBJ2-7; 8 bases are a match to TRBD2. V was clipped by 1 base and J by 3 bases; unmatched bases: 9. In germline, CDR1 is SGHRS, CDR2 YFSETQ. This CDR3 region has 16 residues. CDR3 amino acids: CASSLPGLSGGYEQYF. CDR3 nucleotide sequence: TGCGCCAGCAGCTTGCCGGGGTTGAGCGGGGGCTACGAGCAGTACTTC. Full variable domain (missing parts from reference TRBV5-1 and TRBJ2-7): KAGVTQTPRYLIKTRGQQVTLSCSPISGHRSVSWYQQTPGQGLQFLFEYFSETQRNKGNFPGRFSGRQFSNSRSEMNVSTLELGDSALYLCASSLPGLSGGYEQYFGPGTRLTVT.

The chain has TRBV12-3 or TRBV12-4 and TRBJ1-2; D is ambiguous. The germline V and J ends were trimmed by 6 bases and 2 bases, with 10 bases remaining between them. The CDR3 is made up of 13 amino acids. The CDR3 coding sequence is TGTGCCAGCAGACCCGTGGGCAACTATGGCTACACCTTC. Its translation is CASRPVGNYGYTF.

This clonotype has a handful of counts. The J gene is TRBJ2-7, the V gene TRBV20-1, with no clear D. Trimming stripped 6 bases from V and 4 bases from J, with 10 bases between. Per germline, CDR1 DFQATT and CDR2 SNEGSKA (reference sequence). CDR3 size: 11 residues. The DNA for the CDR3 is TGCAGTGCCGTATCCGGTTACGAGCAGTACTTC. It is translated as CSAVSGYEQYF.

This clonotype came up a few times. The chain uses TRBV6-5 and TRBJ2-7; 7 bases are a match to TRBD1. The germline V gene has CDR1 MNHEY and CDR2 SVGAGI. Unmatched junction bases numbered 3, after V lost 4 bases and J lost 3 bases. This CDR3 is built from 13 residues. CDR3 loop: CASSWDSNYEQYV. CDR3 DNA sequence: TGTGCCAGCAGTTGGGACAGCAACTACGAGCAGTACGTC.

This chain uses TRBV6-2 or TRBV6-3 with TRBJ1-1, with 9 positions matching TRBD1. Looked up from germline, CDR1 is MNHEY and CDR2 is SVGEGT. CDR3 length equals 14 residues. Losses at the gene ends were 7 bases for V and 7 bases for J; bases not matched to a gene: 10. The CDR3 here is CASTFPGQGIEAFF. In nucleotides, the CDR3 is TGTGCCAGCACCTTTCCGGGACAGGGAATTGAAGCTTTCTTT.

This clonotype has just a few counts. V usage is TRBV10-3 and J usage is TRBJ1-5, with TRBD1 as a possible D gene (5 bases). Trimming removed 5 bases from V and 0 bases from J, with 11 bases in between. CDR1 is ENHRY, CDR2 SYGVKD, per germline. CDR3 size: 15 residues. Written as DNA, the CDR3 is TGTGCCATCAGTCAGACAGTTACTAGCAATCAGCCCCAGCATTTT. Amino acid sequence: CAISQTVTSNQPQHF.

The V and J genes are TRBV28 and TRBJ2-5; TRBD1 aligns across 8 bases. Germline loops: CDR1 MDHEN, CDR2 SYDVKM. J gave up 4 bases and V 6 bases, and 7 bases lay outside the gene matches. The CDR3 is 14 residues long. The CDR3 reads CASRSTGGTETQYF. CDR3 in DNA: TGTGCCAGCAGATCAACAGGGGGGACAGAGACCCAGTACTTC. The entire variable domain, with the rest obtained from reference TRBV28 and TRBJ2-5, is as follows: DVKVTQSSRYLVKRTGEKVFLECVQDMDHENMFWYRQDPGLGLRLIYFSYDVKMKEKGDIPEGYSVSREKKERFSLILESASTNQTSMYLCASRSTGGTETQYFGPGTRLLVL.

The chain carries TRBV5-6 and TRBJ2-1, with a possible D match to TRBD2 (5 bases). V was pared by 4 bases and J by 3 bases, with 11 bases between. CDR3 length equals 14 residues. The germline gives CDR1 SGHDT, CDR2 YYEEEE. Here the CDR3 DNA reads TGTGCCAGCAGCCCCGGGGTCCTCTACAATGAGCAGTTCTTC. Its protein product is CASSPGVLYNEQFF. The full variable domain, its missing parts supplied by reference TRBV5-6 and TRBJ2-1, is DAGVTQSPTHLIKTRGQQVTLRCSPKSGHDTVSWYQQALGQGPQFIFQYYEEEERQRGNFPDRFSGHQFPNYSSELNVNALLLGDSALYLCASSPGVLYNEQFFGPGTRLTVL.

This clonotype was observed many times. The chain links TRBV19 to TRBJ2-5, with 9 positions matching TRBD2. The CDR3 totals 16 residues. The trim removed 3 bases at V and 5 bases at J, leaving 10 bases unmatched. The germline V gene has CDR1 LNHDA and CDR2 SQIVND (reference sequence). The CDR3 protein is CASSIRSGGPWETQYF. The DNA of the CDR3 is TGTGCCAGTAGTATCCGGAGCGGGGGGCCGTGGGAGACCCAGTACTTC.

The chain employs TRBV6-5 and TRBJ2-3, with 11 bases aligning to TRBD2. V trimming: 3 bases; J trimming: 0 bases; junction bases outside the gene matches: 5. The CDR3 sequence is 17 residues long. The germline gives CDR1 MNHEY, CDR2 SVGAGI. The CDR3 loop is CASSYMPSGGSTDTQYF. The DNA for the CDR3 is TGTGCCAGCAGTTATATGCCTAGCGGGGGGAGCACAGATACGCAGTATTTT.